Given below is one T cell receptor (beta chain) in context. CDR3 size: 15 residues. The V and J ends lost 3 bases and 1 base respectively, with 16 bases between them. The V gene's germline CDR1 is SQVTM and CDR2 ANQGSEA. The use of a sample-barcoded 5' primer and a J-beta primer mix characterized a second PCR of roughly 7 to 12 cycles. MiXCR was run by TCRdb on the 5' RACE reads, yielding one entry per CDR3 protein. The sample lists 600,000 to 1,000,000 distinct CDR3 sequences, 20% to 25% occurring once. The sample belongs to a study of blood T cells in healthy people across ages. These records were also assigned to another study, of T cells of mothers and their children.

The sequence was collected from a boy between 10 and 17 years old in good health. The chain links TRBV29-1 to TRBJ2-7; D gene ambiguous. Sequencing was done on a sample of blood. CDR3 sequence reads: CSVERRLDGSYEQYF. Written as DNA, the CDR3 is TGCAGCGTTGAGAGAAGATTAGACGGATCCTACGAGCAGTACTTC.